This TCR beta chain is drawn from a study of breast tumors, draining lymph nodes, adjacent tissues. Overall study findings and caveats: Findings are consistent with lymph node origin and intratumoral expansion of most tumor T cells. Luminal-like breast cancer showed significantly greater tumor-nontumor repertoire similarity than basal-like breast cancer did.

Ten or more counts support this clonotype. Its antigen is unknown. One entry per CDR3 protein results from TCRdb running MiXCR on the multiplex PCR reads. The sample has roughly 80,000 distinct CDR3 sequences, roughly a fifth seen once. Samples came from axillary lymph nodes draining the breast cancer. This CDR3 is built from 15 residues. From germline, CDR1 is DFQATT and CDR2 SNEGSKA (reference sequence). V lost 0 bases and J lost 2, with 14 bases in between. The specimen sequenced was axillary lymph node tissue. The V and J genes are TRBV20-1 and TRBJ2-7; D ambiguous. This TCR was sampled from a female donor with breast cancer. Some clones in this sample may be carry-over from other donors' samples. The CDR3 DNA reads TGCAGTGCTAGAGATCCGCGGACGGCAACCTACGAGCAGTACTTC. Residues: CSARDPRTATYEQYF.